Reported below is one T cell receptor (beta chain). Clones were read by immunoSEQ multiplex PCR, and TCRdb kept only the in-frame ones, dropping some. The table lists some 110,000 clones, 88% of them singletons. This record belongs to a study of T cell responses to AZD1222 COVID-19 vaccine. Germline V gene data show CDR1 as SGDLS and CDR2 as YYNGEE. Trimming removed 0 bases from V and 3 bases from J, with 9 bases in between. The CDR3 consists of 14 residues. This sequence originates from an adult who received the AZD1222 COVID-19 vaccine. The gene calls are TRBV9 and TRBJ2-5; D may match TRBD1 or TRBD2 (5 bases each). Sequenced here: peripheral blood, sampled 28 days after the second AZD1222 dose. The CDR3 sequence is CASSVAGTKETQYF. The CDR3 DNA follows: TGTGCCAGCAGCGTAGCAGGGACCAAAGAGACCCAGTACTTC.